This is a list of T cell receptor beta chains from one sample in a study of siplizumab effects on memory and regulatory T cells. Data came from immunoSEQ multiplex PCR; TCRdb stores just in-frame clones and leaves some out. The sample lists tens of thousands of clones, roughly 97% seen once, with 0.025% to 0.035% in the top ten. Sequencing used naive CD4+ T cells sorted from blood. These receptors were collected from a human donor in good health. The conserved cysteine and the conserved F or W are not part of the CDR3 here. A D gene is named only where the DNA matches it firmly.

v_call | d_call | cdr3_aa
TRBV5-4 | TRBD1 | ASSKGQGDGYGYT
TRBV30 | - | AWNRAYEQY
TRBV20-1 | - | SARAQETQY
TRBV18 | - | ASSPPGTPAETQY
TRBV10-1 | - | ASSLSLNTEAF
TRBV18 | - | ASSPGAMAYNEQF
TRBV10-3 | TRBD1 | AISSDRGNRQPQH
TRBV5-1 | - | ASSLARDTRNYGYT
TRBV7-9 | TRBD1 | ASSPYRGLTYNEQF
TRBV5-1 | - | ASSLGLVSTEAF
TRBV2 | - | ASRGFSSDTQY
TRBV2 | - | ASTRAGLGRQETQY
TRBV19 | TRBD1 | ASTTLGQVRTEAF
TRBV15 | TRBD1 | ATSRQGNEQY
TRBV14 | TRBD1 | ASSLDRGYGYT
TRBV21-1 | - | ASTKLAGSLGTDTQY
TRBV28 | - | ASSFKGSVQY
TRBV7-9 | TRBD1 | ASSLWDRGDQPQH
TRBV29-1 | TRBD1 | SVEGDRVYNEQF
TRBV2 | - | ASSEEGVLSHYEQY
TRBV27 | - | ASSGTPNYNEQF
TRBV5-1 | - | ASSAARVGLYNEQF
TRBV5-1 | TRBD1 | ASSFGQGVNEQF
TRBV5-1 | TRBD1 | ASSIEPGQGHEQY
TRBV29-1 | - | SVVWGTNSPLH